This T cell receptor beta chain was recorded in a study of response to subunit inactivated influenza vaccine. Study-wide results and caveats: Authors suggested each seasonal influenza vaccination recruits few new T cells.

The germline V gene has CDR1 SGDLS and CDR2 YYNGEE. Losses at the gene ends were 0 bases for V and 5 bases for J; bases not matched to a gene: 7. The CDR3 extends over 16 amino acids. In TCRdb, the RT-PCR reads were re-called with MiXCR into one record per CDR3 protein. The table records about 830,000 distinct CDR3 sequences, around 18% of them present only once. Comment on this clonotype: The antigen is not known.

The receptor was isolated from a man in his forties or fifties who received an inactivated influenza vaccine. The V call is TRBV9, the J call TRBJ2-3; 9 nucleotides match TRBD2. The specimen was PBMCs from blood, collected 4 to 6 days after vaccination. The CDR3: CASSVVPAGGVDTQYF. Here the CDR3 DNA reads TGTGCCAGCAGCGTAGTGCCGGCGGGAGGGGTAGATACGCAGTATTTT.